The 32 T cell receptor beta chains in this list originate from one sample, sequenced in a study of blood T cells in healthy people across ages. For the second PCR, which ran for roughly 6 to 12 cycles, a sample-barcoded 5' primer and a J-beta primer mix were used. TCRdb recomputed calls from the 5' RACE reads with MiXCR, one row per CDR3 protein. Of around 1,900,000 distinct CDR3 sequences listed, about two fifths were seen once; the top ten hold under 25%. Sequencing input: blood. These receptors all stem from a human donor in good health.

This clonotype was picked up a small number of times. V and J are TRBV6-1 and TRBJ2-1; D might be TRBD1 or TRBD2, each matching 5 bases. CDR3 length equals 17 residues. The V gene lost 4 bases and the J gene lost 0 bases, with 16 bases spanning the gap. Germline values: CDR1 MNHNS, CDR2 SASEGT. The CDR3 region is CASSAPPGRSSYNEQFF. CDR3 DNA sequence: TGTGCCAGCAGTGCTCCTCCGGGACGGAGCTCCTACAATGAGCAGTTCTTC.

The chain recombines TRBV10-3 with TRBJ1-5; D is uncertain. The CDR3 spans 13 residues. The V end lost 6 bases, the J end lost 7 bases, and 13 bases lay between the germline ends. Germline V gene lookup returns CDR1 ENHRY and CDR2 SYGVKD. CDR3 loop: CAIREEGDQPQHF. In DNA form, the CDR3 reads TGTGCCATCAGGGAAGAAGGAGACCAGCCCCAGCATTTT.

J is TRBJ1-5 and V is TRBV6-5; D not resolved. CDR1 MNHEY and CDR2 SVGAGI come from the germline V gene. V was shortened by 2 bases and J by 5 bases, with 10 bases between the two germline ends. CDR3 length: 14 amino acids. The CDR3 DNA follows: TGTGCCAGCAGTTACAGGGAAGGAGATCAGCCCCAGCATTTT. Translation gives CASSYREGDQPQHF.

In its sample, this clonotype was seen many times. V gene TRBV7-6 combines with J gene TRBJ2-1; 11 bases are a match to TRBD2. Looked up from germline, CDR1 is SGHVS and CDR2 is FNYEAQ. The CDR3 is 17 residues long. V trimming: 5 bases; J trimming: 7 bases; junction bases outside the gene matches: 13. In nucleotides, the CDR3 is TGTGCCAGCAGCCTAAAGACTAGCGGGGCCGTGGGGAATGAGCAGTTCTTC. Amino acids: CASSLKTSGAVGNEQFF.

The CDR3 spells CASSLSNAETQYF. The CDR3 DNA sequence: TGTGCCAGCAGCCTCTCAAATGCGGAGACCCAGTACTTC. The gene calls are TRBV9 and TRBJ2-5; D remains ambiguous. The CDR3 loop spans 13 amino acids. The germline V and J ends were trimmed by 4 bases and 5 bases, with 12 bases remaining between them. Germline values: CDR1 SGDLS, CDR2 YYNGEE.

The genes are TRBV6-4 and TRBJ1-2, with D uncertain. CDR3 size: 15 residues. The germline CDR1 and CDR2 sequences are MRHNA and SNTAGT. Trimming stripped 8 bases from V and 5 bases from J, with 21 bases between. The CDR3: CASLRWNGVGYGYTF. In DNA, the CDR3 is TGTGCCAGCCTTCGTTGGAACGGGGTGGGATATGGCTACACCTTC.

This rearrangement joins TRBV27 to TRBJ1-1, with unresolved D. Trimming took 6 bases from V and 2 from J, leaving 13 bases between them. Germline V lookup: CDR1 MNHEY, CDR2 SMNVEV (reference sequence). CDR3 length equals 14 residues. CDR3 residues: CASSPSLGNTEAFF. The CDR3 DNA sequence: TGTGCCAGCAGCCCCTCACTAGGAAACACTGAAGCTTTCTTT.

This chain links TRBV2 with TRBJ1-1; D is undetermined. Trimming cost V 2 bases and J 5 bases, with 12 bases left between them. The CDR3 has 14 amino acids. Germline values: CDR1 SNHLY, CDR2 FYNNEI. The chain's CDR3 is CASSETRRRTEAFF. The CDR3 DNA sequence: TGTGCCAGCAGTGAAACGAGACGACGGACTGAAGCTTTCTTT. The whole variable domain, remainder taken from reference TRBV2 and TRBJ1-1, is EPEVTQTPSHQVTQMGQEVILRCVPISNHLYFYWYRQILGQKVEFLVSFYNNEISEKSEIFDDQFSVERPDGSNFTLKIRSTKLEDSAMYFCASSETRRRTEAFFGQGTRLTVV.

This clonotype was observed a few times. The chain carries TRBV15 and TRBJ1-4, with D perhaps TRBD1 (6 bases). V lost 8 bases and J 1 base, leaving 11 bases between the germline ends. The CDR3 extends over 14 amino acids. Germline lookup yields CDR1 LNHNV and CDR2 YYDKDF (reference sequence). CDR3 amino acids: CATSRGGTNEKLFF. The CDR3 DNA is TGTGCCACCTCAAGGGGGGGAACTAATGAAAAACTGTTTTTT.

This rearrangement joins TRBV29-1 to TRBJ1-1; D not resolved. CDR3 length: 13 residues. The V end was cut by 3 bases, the J end by 0 bases, with 8 bases between. The V gene's germline CDR1 is SQVTM and CDR2 ANQGSEA. In DNA form, the CDR3 reads TGCAGCGTTGAGAAAGTCATGAACACTGAAGCTTTCTTT. This codes for CSVEKVMNTEAFF.

The rearrangement uses TRBV6-1 and TRBJ2-4, with D hard to call. The J call is uncertain, as TRBJ2-5 better fits the DNA end. CDR1 is MNHNS and CDR2 is SASEGT in the germline V gene. This CDR3 spans 14 amino acids. DNA of the CDR3: TGTGCCAGCAGTGAAGCAGTCCGTCAAGAGACCCAGTACTTC. Protein product: CASSEAVRQETQYF.

This clonotype was detected a few times. The genes are TRBV6-5 and TRBJ1-5; 8 bases agree with TRBD1. The CDR3 spans 14 residues. V trimming: 1 base; J trimming: 5 bases; junction bases outside the gene matches: 1. The germline V gene has CDR1 MNHEY and CDR2 SVGAGI. The CDR3 bases are TGTGCCAGCAGTTACTTCAGGGGGCATCAGCCCCAGCATTTT. Translation: CASSYFRGHQPQHF.

The chain links TRBV20-1 to TRBJ2-1; 11 bases line up with TRBD2. CDR1 and CDR2 from the germline V gene are DFQATT and SNEGSKA (reference sequence). The J segment lost 6 bases and the V segment lost 6 bases, leaving 7 bases of the junction unmatched. This CDR3 is 14 amino acids long. DNA of the CDR3: TGCAGTGCCTCGCCGGGACTAGCGGCCAATGAGCAGTTCTTC. Its translation is CSASPGLAANEQFF.

In regard to this clonotype: Germline and junction disagree at one end, which may indicate a read error. CDR3 DNA sequence: TGTGCCAGCAGCAGGGACAGGGAAAAACGGTTTTTT. It codes for CASSRDREKRFF. The chain uses TRBV11-3 and TRBJ1-4; 9 bases align to TRBD1. Germline CDR1 SGHNT, CDR2 YENEEA. The CDR3 contains 12 residues.

This clonotype occurred many times. This chain uses TRBV5-1 with TRBJ2-3; no firm D call. The CDR3 runs to 14 residues. V lost 4 bases and J 1 base, leaving 10 bases between the germline ends. The V gene's germline CDR1 is SGHRS and CDR2 YFSETQ. The DNA for the CDR3 is TGCGCCAGCAGCCCGGAATGGGGCACAGATACGCAGTATTTT. Translated: CASSPEWGTDTQYF.

This clonotype turned up a few times. The rearrangement uses TRBV7-9 and TRBJ2-5; D is perhaps TRBD1 (5 bases). V lost 0 bases, J lost 2 bases, and 10 bases lay in between. The CDR3 loop spans 15 amino acids. Germline V gene lookup returns CDR1 SEHNR and CDR2 FQNEAQ (reference sequence). In nucleotides, the CDR3 is TGTGCCAGCAGCTTAGCGCTGGGGCAGCAAGAGACCCAGTACTTC. Protein product: CASSLALGQQETQYF.

The genes are TRBV7-2 and TRBJ1-2, with D tentatively TRBD1 (5 bases). Trimming shortened V by 1 base and J by 2 bases, and 11 bases separated the two germline ends. The germline V gene encodes CDR1 SGHTA and CDR2 FQGNSA. The CDR3 consists of 15 residues. The CDR3 loop reads CASSLVGGMNYGYTF. The CDR3 DNA reads TGTGCCAGCAGCTTAGTGGGGGGAATGAACTATGGCTACACCTTC.

This chain links TRBV7-3 with TRBJ2-1; TRBD2 matches 11 bases. From germline, CDR1 is SGHTA and CDR2 FQGTGA. V trimming: 1 base; J trimming: 9 bases; junction bases outside the gene matches: 8. The CDR3 loop spans 16 amino acids. This CDR3 reads CASSLMALAGGGEQFF. The CDR3 DNA reads TGTGCCAGCAGCTTAATGGCGTTAGCGGGGGGGGGTGAGCAGTTCTTC.

In nucleotides, the CDR3 is TGTGCCAGCAGCTCCGGACAGGCCGCCACCATATATTTT. Protein sequence: CASSSGQAATIYF. The chain is built from TRBV7-2 and TRBJ1-3; TRBD1 matches 7 bases. The CDR3 extends over 13 amino acids. CDR1 is SGHTA, CDR2 FQGNSA, per germline. V was clipped by 4 bases and J by 9 bases; unmatched bases: 6.

This clonotype was observed many times. The rearrangement links TRBV7-2 to TRBJ1-5; D is ambiguous. V lost 8 bases and J 1 base, leaving 6 bases between the germline ends. CDR1 and CDR2 from the germline V gene are SGHTA and FQGNSA. The CDR3 covers 12 residues. The DNA for the CDR3 is TGTGCCAGCTCAGCCAGCAATCAGCCCCAGCATTTT. Encoded protein: CASSASNQPQHF. Variable domain in full (rest from reference TRBV7-2 and TRBJ1-5): GAGVSQSPSNKVTEKGKDVELRCDPISGHTALYWYRQSLGQGLEFLIYFQGNSAPDKSGLPSDRFSAERTGGSVSTLTIQRTQQEDSAVYLCASSASNQPQHFGDGTRLSIL.

This clonotype was detected only a few times. V and J are TRBV5-5 and TRBJ2-1; tentative D call: TRBD1 (5 bases). Germline-derived CDR1 and CDR2 are SGHKS and YYEKEE (reference sequence). There are 17 residues in the CDR3. V was cut by 0 bases and J by 8 bases, with 21 bases left in between. The CDR3 DNA reads as TGTGCCAGCAGCTTGGTTGGGCAGGGAACCCCCAATTATGAGCAGTTCTTC. It yields the protein CASSLVGQGTPNYEQFF.

The chain links TRBV4-2 to TRBJ1-4; 7 bases fit TRBD1. With 2 bases clipped from V and 3 bases from J, the junction kept 6 bases outside the gene matches. CDR1 and CDR2 (germline): LGHNA, YNFKEQ. CDR3 length: 16 amino acids. The CDR3 DNA is TGTGCCAGCAGCCAATGGGACAGAGGGGCTAATGAAAAACTGTTTTTT. This gives the protein CASSQWDRGANEKLFF.

This chain uses TRBV12-5 with TRBJ2-1; D may be TRBD1 (5 bases). Germline V gene data show CDR1 as LGHNT and CDR2 as FRNRAP. The CDR3 runs 15 residues. Trimming left V 6 bases short and J 0 bases short, with 12 bases between. CDR3 coding DNA: TGTGCTAGTGGAAAGGACATTAGCTCCTACAATGAGCAGTTCTTC. It is translated as CASGKDISSYNEQFF.

This clonotype was recorded a few times. The rearrangement links TRBV5-6 to TRBJ2-7; maybe TRBD2 (6 bases). CDR3 length equals 14 residues. Trimming stripped 7 bases from V and 0 bases from J, with 14 bases between. Germline values: CDR1 SGHDT, CDR2 YYEEEE. The CDR3 DNA sequence: TGTGCCAGCTCCAAGGGAGGCTACTCCTACGAGCAGTACTTC. Its protein product is CASSKGGYSYEQYF.

The rearrangement uses TRBV12-3 or TRBV12-4 and TRBJ2-1, with 8 bases matching TRBD2. The CDR3 runs 13 residues. Losses at the gene ends were 4 bases for V and 9 bases for J; bases not matched to a gene: 5. CDR3 protein: CASSSRGEGEQFF. DNA of the CDR3: TGTGCCAGCAGTTCGCGGGGGGAGGGTGAGCAGTTCTTC.

The chain carries TRBV10-3 and TRBJ1-2; 7 bases fit TRBD1. Germline V gene sequence: CDR1 ENHRY, CDR2 SYGVKD. This CDR3 region has 14 residues. After removal of 8 bases from V and 3 bases from J, the junction contained 9 bases not matched to a gene. DNA for the CDR3: TGTGCCATCCGCCGTCAGGGGGAGGACTATGGCTACACCTTC. Its translation is CAIRRQGEDYGYTF.

V gene TRBV25-1 combines with J gene TRBJ2-4; possible D gene TRBD2, 7 bases. V lost 6 bases, J lost 13 bases, and 25 bases lay in between. Germline V lookup: CDR1 MGHDK, CDR2 SYGVNS. The CDR3 is 15 residues long. CDR3 loop: CASRLGGGGYNEQYF. CDR3 nucleotides: TGTGCCAGCAGACTAGGGGGGGGCGGTTACAATGAGCAGTACTTC.

The chain carries TRBV7-6 and TRBJ1-2, with D unclear. Germline CDR1 reads SGHVS; CDR2 reads FNYEAQ. V was pared by 4 bases and J by 6 bases, with 9 bases between. This CDR3 is built from 12 residues. The CDR3 nucleotides are TGTGCCAGCAGCTCACCTTGGGATGGCTACACCTTC. Its protein product is CASSSPWDGYTF.

The rearrangement joins TRBV7-2 to TRBJ2-1, with a weak D call TRBD1 (7 bases). The CDR3 is 13 residues long. V was clipped by 1 base and J by 14 bases, with 15 bases between them. Germline V gene lookup returns CDR1 SGHTA and CDR2 FQGNSA. This CDR3 is CASSLERGTAEFF. The CDR3 DNA reads as TGTGCCAGCAGCTTAGAACGGGGGACAGCCGAGTTCTTC.

The chain uses TRBV20-1 and TRBJ2-5; the D is unclear. Looked up from germline, CDR1 is DFQATT and CDR2 is SNEGSKA (reference sequence). V shed 7 bases and J shed 4 bases, with 13 bases lying between them. This CDR3 comprises 12 residues. The CDR3 coding sequence is TGCAGTGTGACCCCGCGCCCAGAGACCCAGTACTTC. Translated: CSVTPRPETQYF.

A single count supports this clonotype. The chain joins TRBV29-1 to TRBJ1-2; the match to TRBD1 covers 10 bases. CDR1 SQVTM and CDR2 ANQGSEA come from the germline V gene. CDR3 size: 15 residues. The V gene end was trimmed by 4 bases and the J gene end by 8 bases; junction bases not matched to a gene: 13. The CDR3 reads CSVATPGTGAGGYTF. CDR3 coding DNA: TGCAGCGTTGCGACCCCCGGGACAGGGGCTGGCGGCTACACCTTC.

The gene calls are TRBV5-1 and TRBJ2-7; D uncertain. The V gene lost 3 bases and the J gene lost 2 bases, with 21 bases spanning the gap. This CDR3 has 17 residues. Germline values: CDR1 SGHRS, CDR2 YFSETQ. This CDR3 reads CASSWGSSGDNPYEQYF. CDR3 coding DNA: TGCGCCAGCAGCTGGGGATCCTCAGGCGACAACCCCTACGAGCAGTACTTC.